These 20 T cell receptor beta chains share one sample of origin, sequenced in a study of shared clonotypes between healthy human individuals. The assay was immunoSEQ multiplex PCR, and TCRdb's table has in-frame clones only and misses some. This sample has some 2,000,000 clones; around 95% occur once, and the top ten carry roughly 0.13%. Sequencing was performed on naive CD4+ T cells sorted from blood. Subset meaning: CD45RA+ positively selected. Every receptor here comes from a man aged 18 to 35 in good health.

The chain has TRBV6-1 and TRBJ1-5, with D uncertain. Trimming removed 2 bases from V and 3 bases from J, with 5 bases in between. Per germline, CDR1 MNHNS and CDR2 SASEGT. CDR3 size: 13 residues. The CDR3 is CASSETDNQPQHF. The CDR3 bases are TGTGCCAGCAGTGAAACCGACAATCAGCCCCAGCATTTT.

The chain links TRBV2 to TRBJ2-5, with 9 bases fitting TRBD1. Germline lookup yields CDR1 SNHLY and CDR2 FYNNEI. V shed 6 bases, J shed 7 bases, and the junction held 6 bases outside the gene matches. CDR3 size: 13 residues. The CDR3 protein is CASSEGQGGTQYF. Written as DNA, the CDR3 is TGTGCCAGCAGCGAGGGACAGGGAGGGACCCAGTACTTC. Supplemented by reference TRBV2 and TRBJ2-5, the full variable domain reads EPEVTQTPSHQVTQMGQEVILRCVPISNHLYFYWYRQILGQKVEFLVSFYNNEISEKSEIFDDQFSVERPDGSNFTLKIRSTKLEDSAMYFCASSEGQGGTQYFGPGTRLLVL.

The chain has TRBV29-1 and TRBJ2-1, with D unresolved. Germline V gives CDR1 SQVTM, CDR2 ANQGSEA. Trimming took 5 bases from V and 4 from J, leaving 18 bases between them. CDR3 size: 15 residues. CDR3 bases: TGCAGCGTTCTCTCCGGTGGCCTCCTTTACAATGAGCAGTTCTTC. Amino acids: CSVLSGGLLYNEQFF.

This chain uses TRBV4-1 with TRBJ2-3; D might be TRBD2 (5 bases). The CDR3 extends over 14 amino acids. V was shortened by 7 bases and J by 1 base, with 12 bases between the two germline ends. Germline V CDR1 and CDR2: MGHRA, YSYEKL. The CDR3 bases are TGCGCCAGCATGAGGGCGGAAGGCACAGATACGCAGTATTTT. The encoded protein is CASMRAEGTDTQYF.

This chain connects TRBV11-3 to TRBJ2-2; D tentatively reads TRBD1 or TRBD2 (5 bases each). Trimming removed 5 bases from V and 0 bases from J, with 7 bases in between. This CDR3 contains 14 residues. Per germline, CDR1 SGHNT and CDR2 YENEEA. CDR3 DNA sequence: TGTGCCAGCAGCGGGACGCCGAACACCGGGGAGCTGTTTTTT. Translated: CASSGTPNTGELFF.

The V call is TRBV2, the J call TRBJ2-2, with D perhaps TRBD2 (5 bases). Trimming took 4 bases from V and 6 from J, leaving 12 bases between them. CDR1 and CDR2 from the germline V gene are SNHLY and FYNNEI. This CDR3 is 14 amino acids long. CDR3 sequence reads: CASSVNYGAGELFF. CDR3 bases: TGTGCCAGCAGTGTTAACTACGGGGCCGGGGAGCTGTTTTTT.

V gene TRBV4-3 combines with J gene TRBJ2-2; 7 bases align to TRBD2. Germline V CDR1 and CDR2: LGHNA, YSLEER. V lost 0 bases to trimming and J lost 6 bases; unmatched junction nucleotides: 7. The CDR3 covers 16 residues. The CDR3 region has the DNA TGCGCCAGCAGCCAAGATTTGCGGGAGTCGCCCGGGGAGCTGTTTTTT. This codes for CASSQDLRESPGELFF.

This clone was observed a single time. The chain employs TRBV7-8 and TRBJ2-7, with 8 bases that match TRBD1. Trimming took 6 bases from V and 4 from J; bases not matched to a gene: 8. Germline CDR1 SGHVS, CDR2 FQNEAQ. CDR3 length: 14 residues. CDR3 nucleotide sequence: TGTGCCAGCAGGCCAACAGGGGGTAGTTACGAGCAGTACTTC. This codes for CASRPTGGSYEQYF.

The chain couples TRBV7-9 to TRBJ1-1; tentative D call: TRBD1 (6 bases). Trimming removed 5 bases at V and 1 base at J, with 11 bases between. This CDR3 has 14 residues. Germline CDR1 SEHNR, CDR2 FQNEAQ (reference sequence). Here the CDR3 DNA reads TGTGCCAGCAGCCTCCGGGACAAGAACACTGAAGCTTTCTTT. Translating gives CASSLRDKNTEAFF.

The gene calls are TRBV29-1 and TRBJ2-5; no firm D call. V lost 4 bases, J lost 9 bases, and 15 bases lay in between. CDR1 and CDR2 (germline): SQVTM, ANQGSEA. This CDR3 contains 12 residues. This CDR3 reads CSVAPLESAQYF. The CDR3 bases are TGCAGCGTTGCCCCTCTTGAGTCGGCCCAGTACTTC. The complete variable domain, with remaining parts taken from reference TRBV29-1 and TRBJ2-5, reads SAVISQKPSRDICQRGTSLTIQCQVDSQVTMMFWYRQQPGQSLTLIATANQGSEATYESGFVIDKFPISRPNLTFSTLTVSNMSPEDSSIYLCSVAPLESAQYFGPGTRLLVL.

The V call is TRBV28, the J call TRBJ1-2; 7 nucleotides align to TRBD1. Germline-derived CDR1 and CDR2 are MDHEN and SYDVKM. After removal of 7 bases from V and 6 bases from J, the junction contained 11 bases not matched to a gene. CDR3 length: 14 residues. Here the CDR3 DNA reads TGTGCCAGCACCCAGGGAGGGGGCAGTAATGGCTACACCTTC. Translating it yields CASTQGGGSNGYTF.

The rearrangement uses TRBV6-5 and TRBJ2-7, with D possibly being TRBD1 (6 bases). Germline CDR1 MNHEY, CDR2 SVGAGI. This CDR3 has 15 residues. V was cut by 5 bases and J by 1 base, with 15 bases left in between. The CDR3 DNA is TGTGCCAGCAGTCTGGCAGGGGCTGGGTCCTACGAGCAGTACTTC. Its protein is CASSLAGAGSYEQYF.

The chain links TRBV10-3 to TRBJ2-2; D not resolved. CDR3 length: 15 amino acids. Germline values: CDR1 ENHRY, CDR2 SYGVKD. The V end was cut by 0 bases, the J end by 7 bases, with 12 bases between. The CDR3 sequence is CAISESRTLGGELFF. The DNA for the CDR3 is TGTGCCATCAGTGAGTCCCGGACCTTAGGCGGGGAGCTGTTTTTT.

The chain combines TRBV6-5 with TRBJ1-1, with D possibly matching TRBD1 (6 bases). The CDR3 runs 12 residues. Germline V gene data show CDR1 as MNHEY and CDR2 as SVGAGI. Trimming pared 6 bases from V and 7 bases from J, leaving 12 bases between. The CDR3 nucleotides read TGTGCCAGCAGGGGGGGGCCCATTGAAGCTTTCTTT. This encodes CASRGGPIEAFF.

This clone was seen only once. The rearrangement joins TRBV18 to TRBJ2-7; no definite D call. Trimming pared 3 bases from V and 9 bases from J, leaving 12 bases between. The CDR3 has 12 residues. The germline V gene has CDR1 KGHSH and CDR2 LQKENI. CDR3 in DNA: TGTGCCAGCTCACCGGACGGCGACCGGCAGTACTTC. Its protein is CASSPDGDRQYF.

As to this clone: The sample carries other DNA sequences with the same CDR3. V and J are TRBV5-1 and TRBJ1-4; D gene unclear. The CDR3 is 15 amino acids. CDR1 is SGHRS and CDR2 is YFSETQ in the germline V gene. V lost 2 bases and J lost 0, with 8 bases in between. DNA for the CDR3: TGCGCCAGCAGCTTAGGCGGAGCAACTAATGAAAAACTGTTTTTT. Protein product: CASSLGGATNEKLFF.

The CDR3 coding sequence is TGTGCCATCAGTGAAGCACGGGGAAACTATGGCTACACCTTC. Its protein is CAISEARGNYGYTF. The chain uses TRBV10-3 and TRBJ1-2; D not resolved. The germline CDR1 and CDR2 sequences are ENHRY and SYGVKD. Deletions cut 3 bases from V and 2 bases from J, with 10 bases between. The CDR3 consists of 14 residues.

The CDR3 DNA follows: TGTGCCATCAGCCCTACAGGGTTTAGGAATTCACCCCTCCACTTT. This codes for CAISPTGFRNSPLHF. The rearrangement joins TRBV10-3 to TRBJ1-6; tentative D call: TRBD1 (6 bases). The germline gives CDR1 ENHRY, CDR2 SYGVKD. The V end was cut by 6 bases, the J end by 7 bases, with 16 bases between. CDR3 length: 15 residues.

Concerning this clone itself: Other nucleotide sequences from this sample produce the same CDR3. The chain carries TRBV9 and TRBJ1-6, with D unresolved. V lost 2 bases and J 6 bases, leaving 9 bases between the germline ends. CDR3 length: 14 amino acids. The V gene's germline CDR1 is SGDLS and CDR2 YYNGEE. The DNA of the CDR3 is TGTGCCAGCAGCGTGGGGTCCCTTAATTCACCCCTCCACTTT. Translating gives CASSVGSLNSPLHF.

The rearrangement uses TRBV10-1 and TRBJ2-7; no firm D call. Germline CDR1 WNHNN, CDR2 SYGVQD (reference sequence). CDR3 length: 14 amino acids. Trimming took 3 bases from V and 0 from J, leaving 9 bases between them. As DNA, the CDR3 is TGCGCCAGCAGTGACCCAGAGCACTCCTACGAGCAGTACTTC. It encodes CASSDPEHSYEQYF.